This T cell receptor beta chain was captured in a study of blood T cell repertoires in COVID-19. Background on the study: Material from acute and convalescent COVID-19 was sourced from the United States, Italy and Spain. Nucleic acid was either cDNA or gDNA, and it came from T cells, B-cell-depleted T cells, or PBMCs.

From germline, CDR1 is KGHSH and CDR2 LQKENI. The CDR3 is made up of 15 amino acids. The ends lost 3 bases at V and 6 bases at J; junction bases unmatched: 1. Generated by immunoSEQ multiplex PCR, the TCRdb table keeps only in-frame clones and is missing some. The sample consists of roughly 60,000 clones, under 85% of them appearing once. For this clone: Within the sample, other DNA sequences also encode this same CDR3.

The chain joins TRBV18 to TRBJ2-1, with 14 bases matching TRBD2. The TCR originated in a woman at least 80 years old with acute or convalescent COVID-19. The sequenced material came from peripheral blood. The CDR3 sequence: CASSPGLAGANEQFF. CDR3 in DNA: TGTGCCAGCTCACCGGGACTAGCGGGAGCCAATGAGCAGTTCTTC.